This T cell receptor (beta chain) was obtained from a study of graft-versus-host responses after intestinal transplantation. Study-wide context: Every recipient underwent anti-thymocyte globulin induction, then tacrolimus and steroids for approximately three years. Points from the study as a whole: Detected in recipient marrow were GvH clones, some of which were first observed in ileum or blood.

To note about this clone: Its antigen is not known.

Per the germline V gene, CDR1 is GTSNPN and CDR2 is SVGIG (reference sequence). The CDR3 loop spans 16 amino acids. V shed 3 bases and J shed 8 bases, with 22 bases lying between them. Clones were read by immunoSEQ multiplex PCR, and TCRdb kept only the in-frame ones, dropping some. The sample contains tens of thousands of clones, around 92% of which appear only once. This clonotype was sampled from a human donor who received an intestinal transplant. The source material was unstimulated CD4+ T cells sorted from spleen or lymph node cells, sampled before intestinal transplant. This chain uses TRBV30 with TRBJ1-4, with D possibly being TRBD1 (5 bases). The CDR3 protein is CAWRIGGAQIREKLFF. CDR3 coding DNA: TGTGCCTGGAGAATTGGTGGGGCGCAAATTAGGGAAAAACTGTTTTTT.